This TCR beta chain was sequenced during a study of OX40 agonist ivuxolimab in advanced cancers. Clones were read by immunoSEQ multiplex PCR, and TCRdb kept only the in-frame ones, dropping some. Of approximately 59,000 clones listed, more than 80% were seen once; the top ten hold 0.7% to 0.8%. Germline CDR1 is SGHDT and CDR2 is YYEEEE. The CDR3 extends over 14 amino acids. V dropped 4 bases and J dropped 1 base, with 11 bases sitting between them. The sample consisted of CD4+ or CD8+ T cells sorted from blood, taken in a trial of the OX40 agonist ivuxolimab. The chain joins TRBV5-6 to TRBJ2-5, with a tentative D call TRBD1 (6 bases). The TCR originated in an adult with an advanced solid tumor such as melanoma, head and neck, liver or kidney cancer. The CDR3 DNA is TGTGCCAGCAGCACAACAGGGTTCCAAGAGACCCAGTACTTC. This codes for CASSTTGFQETQYF.